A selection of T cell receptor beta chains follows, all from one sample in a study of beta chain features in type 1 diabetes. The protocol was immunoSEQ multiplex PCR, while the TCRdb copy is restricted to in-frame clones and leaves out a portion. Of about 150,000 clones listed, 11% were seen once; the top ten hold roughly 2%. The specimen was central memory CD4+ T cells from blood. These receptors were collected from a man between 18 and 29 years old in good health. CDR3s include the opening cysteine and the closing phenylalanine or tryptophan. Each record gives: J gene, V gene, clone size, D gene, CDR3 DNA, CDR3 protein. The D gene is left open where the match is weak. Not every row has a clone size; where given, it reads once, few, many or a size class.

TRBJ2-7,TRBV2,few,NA,TGTGCCAGCAGTGGGGTGACAGCATTCGAGCAGTACTTC,CASSGVTAFEQYF
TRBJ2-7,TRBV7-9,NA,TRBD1,TGTGCCAGCTCGGACAGGGCCTACGAGCAGTACTTC,CASSDRAYEQYF
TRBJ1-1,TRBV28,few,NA,TGTGCCAGCAGTTCCCCGAGGGTACGAGCTTTCTTT,CASSSPRVRAFF
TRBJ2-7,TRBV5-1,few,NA,TGCGCCAGCAGCGGGGCGGGACAAGGACATTCCTACGAGCAGTACTTC,CASSGAGQGHSYEQYF
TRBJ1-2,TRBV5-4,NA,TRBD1,TGTGCCAGCAGCGATTCGACAGGGGGCTATGGCTACACCTTC,CASSDSTGGYGYTF
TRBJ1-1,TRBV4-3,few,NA,TGCGCCAGCAGCCAAGACACTCCCGGGGGGAACACTGAAGCTTTCTTT,CASSQDTPGGNTEAFF
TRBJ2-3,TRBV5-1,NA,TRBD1,TGCGCCAGCAGCTTGGTAACAGGGGACCACACAGATACGCAGTATTTT,CASSLVTGDHTDTQYF
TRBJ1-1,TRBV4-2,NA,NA,TGTGCCAGCAGCCAAGAGGAGCTCTTGAGGACTGAAGCTTTCTTT,CASSQEELLRTEAFF
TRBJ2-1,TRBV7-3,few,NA,TGTGCCAGCAGTGAGAACTTCTGGGAGAAGTTCTTC,CASSENFWEKFF
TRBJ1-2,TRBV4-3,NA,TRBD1,TGCGCCAGCAGCCAAGAACAGGGGTACTATGGCTACACCTTC,CASSQEQGYYGYTF
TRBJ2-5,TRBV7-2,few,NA,TGTGCCAGCAGCCCCGTCGTGGGGGGGGCGGGGACCCAGTACTTC,CASSPVVGGAGTQYF
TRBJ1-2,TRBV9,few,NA,TGTGCCAGCAGCTCCCAACTCAACCCCGGAAATGGCTACACCTTC,CASSSQLNPGNGYTF
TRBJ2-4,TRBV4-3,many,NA,TGCGCCAGCAGCCAAGGTTCTAGCGAGGGCAAAAACATTCAGTACTTC,CASSQGSSEGKNIQYF
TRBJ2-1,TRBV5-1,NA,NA,TGCGCCAGCAGCTTACAGGGTAGCCTGGGGCAGTTCTTC,CASSLQGSLGQFF
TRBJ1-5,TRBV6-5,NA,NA,TGTGCCAGCAGTGAAGGGAGGGTCAGTCAGCCCCAGCATTTT,CASSEGRVSQPQHF
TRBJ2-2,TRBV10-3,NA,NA,TGTGCCATCAGTGAGAGGCAGGCGAACACCGGGGAGCTGTTTTTT,CAISERQANTGELFF
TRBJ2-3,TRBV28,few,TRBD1,TGTGCCAGCAGTTTAACAGGGGCGGGCACAGATACGCAGTATTTT,CASSLTGAGTDTQYF
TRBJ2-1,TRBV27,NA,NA,TGTGCCAGCAGTTTATTGTCAGGGGGGTTCAATGAGCAGTTCTTC,CASSLLSGGFNEQFF
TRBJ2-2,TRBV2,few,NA,TGTGCCAGCAGTGTGACGGCGAACACCGGGGAGCTGTTTTTT,CASSVTANTGELFF
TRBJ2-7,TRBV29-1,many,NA,TGCAGCGTTGGTTCGGCGTCCTACGAGCAGTACTTC,CSVGSASYEQYF
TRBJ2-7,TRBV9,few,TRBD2,TGTGCCAGCAGCGTAGAAGGCGGGAGAAACTACGAGCAGTACTTC,CASSVEGGRNYEQYF
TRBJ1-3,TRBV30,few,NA,TGTGCCTGGAGTGTGGATGTTGTAGGAAACACCATATATTTT,CAWSVDVVGNTIYF
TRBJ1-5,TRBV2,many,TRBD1,TGTGCCTCTCAGGGGGTTTTGGGCAATCAGCCCCAGCATTTT,CASQGVLGNQPQHF
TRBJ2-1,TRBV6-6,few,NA,TGTGCCAGCAGTTACCATGGGGAACAGCCGTTCTTC,CASSYHGEQPFF
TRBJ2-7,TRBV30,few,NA,TGTGCCTGGAGTGTACACGGGGCAATCTACGAGCAGTACTTC,CAWSVHGAIYEQYF
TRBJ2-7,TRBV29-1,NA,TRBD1,TGCAGCGTTAAGGGGACAGGGGGCTACGAGCAGTACTTC,CSVKGTGGYEQYF
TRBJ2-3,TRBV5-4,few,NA,TGTGCCAGCAGCTTGGCCCCTGGGGATACGCAGTATTTT,CASSLAPGDTQYF
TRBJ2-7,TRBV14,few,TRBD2,TGTGCCAGCTCTCCGGGACTAGCGACCTACGAGCAGTACTTC,CASSPGLATYEQYF
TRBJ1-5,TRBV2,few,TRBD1,TGTGCCAGCAGGGACAGGGCTAGCAATCAGCCCCAGCATTTT,CASRDRASNQPQHF
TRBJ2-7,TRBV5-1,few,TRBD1,TGCGCCAGCCGTATGGACAGGGCCGAGCAGTACTTC,CASRMDRAEQYF
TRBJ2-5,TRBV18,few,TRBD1,TGTGCCAGCTCACCACCTAATCACAGGGGGCGCGAGGAGACCCAGTACTTC,CASSPPNHRGREETQYF
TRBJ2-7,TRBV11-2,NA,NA,TGTGCCAGTGGTAGGGGTACCTACGAGCAGTACTTC,CASGRGTYEQYF
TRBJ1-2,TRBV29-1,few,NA,TGCAGCGTTGTTCGCGACAGCGGACTCGGGGCTAACTATGGCTACACCTTC,CSVVRDSGLGANYGYTF
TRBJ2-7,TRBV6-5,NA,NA,TGTGCCAGCAGTGTAACAAGGTCCTACGAGCAGTACTTC,CASSVTRSYEQYF
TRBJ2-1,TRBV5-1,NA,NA,TGCGCCAGCAGCTCTCCTTCGAATGAGCAGTTCTTC,CASSSPSNEQFF
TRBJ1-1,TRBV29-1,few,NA,TGCAGCGTTGACCCCTCGTCCGGCACTGAAGCTTTCTTT,CSVDPSSGTEAFF
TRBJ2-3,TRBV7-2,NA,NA,TGTGCCAGCAGCTTGAGACAGGCCACAGATACGCAGTATTTT,CASSLRQATDTQYF
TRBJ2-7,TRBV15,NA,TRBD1,TGTGCCACCAGCAGAGATCCGCGGACAGGCTACGAGCAGTACTTC,CATSRDPRTGYEQYF
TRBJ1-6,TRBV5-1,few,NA,TGCGCCAGCAGCTTAATCACAGGTCGCAATTCACCCCTCCACTTT,CASSLITGRNSPLHF
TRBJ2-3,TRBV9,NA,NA,TGTGCCAGCAGCCCACCCTCAGGGACAGATACGCAGTATTTT,CASSPPSGTDTQYF
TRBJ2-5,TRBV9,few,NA,TGTGCCAGCAGCGTAGACCGGTGGGAGGAGACCCAGTACTTC,CASSVDRWEETQYF
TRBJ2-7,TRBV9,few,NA,TGTGCCAGCAGCGAAGCCCAAAGACCTCCCCTGTACTTC,CASSEAQRPPLYF
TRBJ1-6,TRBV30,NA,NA,TGTGCCTGGACCCCAGAGGGGAATTATAATTCACCCCTCCACTTT,CAWTPEGNYNSPLHF
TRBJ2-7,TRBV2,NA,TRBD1,TGTGCCAGCAGCGGGACAGGGAAAAGGTCCTACGAGCAGTACTTC,CASSGTGKRSYEQYF
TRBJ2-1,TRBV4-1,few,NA,TGCGCCAGCAGCCAAGCCATACTAGGGGACAATGAGCAGTTCTTC,CASSQAILGDNEQFF
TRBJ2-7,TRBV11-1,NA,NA,TGTGCCAGCAGCTTCAGGGCATCCTACGAGCAGTACTTC,CASSFRASYEQYF
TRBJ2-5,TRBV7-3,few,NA,TGTGCCAGCAGCTTATCAGGGGCGGGAGAGACCCAGTACTTC,CASSLSGAGETQYF
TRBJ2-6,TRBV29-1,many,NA,TGCAGCGTTGAAGCGGCCAGCTCTGGGGCCAACGTCCTGACTTTC,CSVEAASSGANVLTF
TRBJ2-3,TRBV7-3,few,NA,TGTGCCAGCAGGTCGAATCTGGGGGATACGCAGTATTTT,CASRSNLGDTQYF